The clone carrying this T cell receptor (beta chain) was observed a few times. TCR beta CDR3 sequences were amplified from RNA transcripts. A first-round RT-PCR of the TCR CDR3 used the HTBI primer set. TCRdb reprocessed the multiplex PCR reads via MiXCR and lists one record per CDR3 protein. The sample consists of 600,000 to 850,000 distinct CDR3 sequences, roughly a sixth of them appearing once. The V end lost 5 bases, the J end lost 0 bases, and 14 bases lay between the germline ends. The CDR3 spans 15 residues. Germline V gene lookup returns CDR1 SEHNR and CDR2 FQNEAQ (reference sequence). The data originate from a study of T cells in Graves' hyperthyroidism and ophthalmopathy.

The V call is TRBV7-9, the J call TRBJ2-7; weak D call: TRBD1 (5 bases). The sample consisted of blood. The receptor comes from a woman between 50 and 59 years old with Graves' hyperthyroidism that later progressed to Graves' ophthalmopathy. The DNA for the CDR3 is TGTGCCAGCAGCCCAGCCCGTGACAGCTCCTACGAGCAGTACTTC. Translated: CASSPARDSSYEQYF.